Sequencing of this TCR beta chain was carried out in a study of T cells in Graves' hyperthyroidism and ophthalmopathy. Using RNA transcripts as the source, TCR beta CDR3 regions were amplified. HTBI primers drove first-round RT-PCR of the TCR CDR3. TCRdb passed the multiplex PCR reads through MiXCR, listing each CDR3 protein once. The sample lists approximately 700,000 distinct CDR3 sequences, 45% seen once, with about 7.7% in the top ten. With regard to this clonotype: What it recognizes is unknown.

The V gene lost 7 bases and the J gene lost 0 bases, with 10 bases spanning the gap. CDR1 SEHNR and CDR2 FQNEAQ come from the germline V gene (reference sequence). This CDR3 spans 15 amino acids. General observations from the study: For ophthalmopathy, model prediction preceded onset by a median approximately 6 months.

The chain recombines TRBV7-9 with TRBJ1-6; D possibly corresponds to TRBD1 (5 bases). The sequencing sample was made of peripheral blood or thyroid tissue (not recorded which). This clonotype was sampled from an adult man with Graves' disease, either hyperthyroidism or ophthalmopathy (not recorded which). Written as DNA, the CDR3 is TGTGCCAGCATTCTAGACAGCTCCTATAATTCACCCCTCCACTTT. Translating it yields CASILDSSYNSPLHF.